These T cell receptor beta chains were read from a single sample in a study of blood T cell repertoires in COVID-19. The table came from immunoSEQ multiplex PCR; TCRdb's copy has only in-frame clones and leaves some out. The table shows some 51,000 clones, with 88% occurring only once. Sequencing input: peripheral blood. The receptors were gathered from a middle-aged man with active COVID-19. CDR3s include the opening cysteine and the closing phenylalanine or tryptophan. The D gene is left open where the match is weak. Clone size is not always given. Where it is, it says once, few, many or a class for expanded clones.

j_call,clone_size,d_call,v_call,cdr3_aa,cdr3_nt
TRBJ2-1,NA,TRBD2,TRBV9,CASSVGLAGTSLSFNEQFF,TGTGCCAGCAGCGTAGGTTTAGCGGGGACGAGCCTTTCCTTCAATGAGCAGTTCTTC
TRBJ2-1,NA,TRBD2,TRBV20-1,CSASFPSGGYNEQFF,TGCAGTGCTAGTTTCCCTAGCGGGGGATACAATGAGCAGTTCTTC
TRBJ1-5,NA,NA,TRBV5-8,CAAGTGGGNQPQHF,TGTGCCGCGGGCACAGGCGGGGGCAATCAGCCCCAGCATTTT
TRBJ1-2,NA,NA,TRBV21-1,CASSKAGAQESNYGYTF,TGTGCCAGCAGCAAAGCGGGCGCGCAAGAATCTAACTATGGCTACACCTTC
TRBJ2-5,NA,NA,TRBV6-4,CASSDSNSAETQYF,TGTGCCAGCAGTGACTCGAACAGTGCGGAGACCCAGTACTTC
TRBJ2-2,NA,TRBD2,TRBV7-9,CASSPSSRGDTGELFF,TGTGCCAGTAGCCCCTCCTCGCGGGGGGACACCGGGGAGCTGTTTTTT
TRBJ2-1,NA,NA,TRBV19,CASSTWAPSYNEQFF,TGTGCCAGTAGTACCTGGGCCCCCTCCTACAATGAGCAGTTCTTC
TRBJ2-1,NA,TRBD2,TRBV6-5,CASNYMGGKQFF,TGTGCCAGCAACTACATGGGAGGGAAGCAGTTCTTC
TRBJ2-5,NA,TRBD2,TRBV20-1,CSASEREETQYF,TGCAGTGCTAGTGAGCGGGAGGAGACCCAGTACTTC
TRBJ1-4,NA,NA,TRBV19,CASSPDRQEKLFF,TGTGCCAGTAGCCCGGACAGACAGGAAAAACTGTTTTTT
TRBJ2-1,NA,TRBD1,TRBV13,CASTWTGAYNEQFF,TGTGCCAGCACATGGACAGGGGCCTACAATGAGCAGTTCTTC
TRBJ1-2,once,TRBD1,TRBV24-1,CATSPGQLSRGYTF,TGTGCCACCAGTCCGGGACAGTTATCTCGCGGCTACACCTTC
TRBJ2-2,NA,NA,TRBV5-4,CASSLGGGNTGELFF,TGTGCCAGCAGCTTAGGAGGGGGCAACACCGGGGAGCTGTTTTTT
TRBJ2-5,NA,NA,TRBV28,CASGNRRTQYF,TGTGCCAGCGGCAACAGACGAACCCAGTACTTC
TRBJ2-7,NA,NA,TRBV6-5,CASSPLRGSYEQYF,TGTGCCAGCAGCCCCCTAAGGGGATCCTACGAGCAGTACTTC
TRBJ2-3,NA,NA,TRBV6-4,CASSPRSTGEKDTQYF,TGTGCCAGCAGTCCCCGGAGCACGGGGGAGAAAGATACGCAGTATTTT
TRBJ2-7,NA,TRBD1,TRBV12-3/TRBV12-4,CASSRDRGTPEYF,TGTGCCAGCAGCCGGGACAGGGGCACTCCCGAGTACTTC
TRBJ2-2,NA,NA,TRBV7-8,CASFGTQTARELFF,TGTGCCAGCTTCGGGACTCAAACCGCCCGGGAGCTGTTTTTT
TRBJ1-5,few,NA,TRBV7-9,CASSLGGQPQHF,TGTGCCAGCAGCTTAGGCGGTCAGCCCCAGCATTTT
TRBJ2-3,NA,NA,TRBV19,CASTRGGGTDTQYF,TGTGCCAGTACAAGAGGGGGTGGCACAGATACGCAGTATTTT
TRBJ1-4,once,NA,TRBV15,CATSIGGANEKLFF,TGTGCCACCAGCATAGGGGGAGCTAATGAAAAACTGTTTTTT
TRBJ2-5,NA,NA,TRBV5-4,CASSLSPTGKETQYF,TGTGCCAGCAGCTTGTCCCCGACGGGGAAGGAGACCCAGTACTTC
TRBJ1-1,NA,NA,TRBV30,CAWPPCEVLGAAGRHTEAFF,TGTGCCTGGCCACCTTGCGAGGTTTTAGGCGCCGCGGGGCGTCACACTGAAGCTTTCTTT
TRBJ1-1,NA,NA,TRBV11-3,CASSLDGVNTEAFF,TGTGCCAGCAGCTTAGACGGGGTGAACACTGAAGCTTTCTTT
TRBJ2-2,NA,NA,TRBV6-2/TRBV6-3,CASSSVDSGELFF,TGTGCCAGCAGTTCCGTTGACTCCGGGGAGCTGTTTTTT
TRBJ1-4,NA,NA,TRBV10-3,CAISGGTGEKLFF,TGTGCCATCAGTGGGGGAACAGGGGAAAAACTGTTTTTT
TRBJ1-1,NA,NA,TRBV4-3,CASSQARRGNTEAFF,TGCGCCAGCAGCCAAGCTCGCAGGGGCAACACTGAAGCTTTCTTT
TRBJ1-5,NA,TRBD1,TRBV27,CASSYDRGDQPQHF,TGTGCCAGCAGTTACGACAGGGGGGATCAGCCCCAGCATTTT
TRBJ2-7,NA,NA,TRBV28,CASSLNRIISYEQYF,TGTGCCAGCAGTTTAAACAGGATAATAAGCTACGAGCAGTACTTC
TRBJ2-5,NA,NA,TRBV7-9,CASSLSGGVAETQYF,TGTGCCAGCAGCTTATCTGGTGGGGTAGCGGAGACCCAGTACTTC
TRBJ1-1,NA,NA,TRBV6-5,CASSYGAGPTEAFF,TGTGCCAGCAGTTACGGCGCAGGCCCAACTGAAGCTTTCTTT
TRBJ1-5,NA,NA,TRBV12-3/TRBV12-4,CASSFGRAQHF,TGTGCCAGCAGTTTTGGTCGGGCCCAGCATTTT
TRBJ1-4,NA,TRBD1,TRBV4-1,CASSQAGTGSEKLFF,TGCGCCAGCAGCCAAGCGGGGACAGGGAGTGAAAAACTGTTTTTT
TRBJ1-4,NA,TRBD1,TRBV4-2,CASSQGLQGENEKLFF,TGTGCCAGCAGCCAAGGCCTCCAGGGGGAGAATGAAAAACTGTTTTTT
TRBJ2-5,NA,TRBD1,TRBV15,CATMSRDRGTETQYF,TGTGCCACCATGTCCCGTGACAGGGGGACGGAGACCCAGTACTTC